The clone carrying this TCR beta chain has just a few counts. Its target is unknown. Germline V gene lookup returns CDR1 MNHNS and CDR2 SASEGT. After removal of 6 bases from V and 5 bases from J, the junction contained 11 bases not matched to a gene. This CDR3 contains 16 residues. These data are taken from a study of T cells after yellow fever vaccination. Study-wide results and caveats: Contamination by abundant bulk-population clonotypes could be present in FACS-sorted repertoires.

As TCR cDNA was made by 5'RACE template switching, a universal primer site and UMIs were added. TCRdb fed the 5' RACE reads into MiXCR, producing one record per CDR3 protein. The sample contains roughly 160,000 distinct CDR3 sequences, approximately 6.8% of which appear only once. The V and J genes are TRBV6-1 and TRBJ2-2; 8 nucleotides match TRBD2. The sample consisted of CD4+ T cells sorted from PBMCs, taken roughly 5 days after the first yellow fever vaccination. This receptor was obtained from a man between 18 and 29 years old who received the YFV17D yellow fever vaccine. The CDR3 protein is CASRTPGGAGTGELFF. CDR3 nucleotides: TGTGCCAGCAGGACCCCCGGGGGGGCGGGGACCGGGGAGCTGTTTTTT.